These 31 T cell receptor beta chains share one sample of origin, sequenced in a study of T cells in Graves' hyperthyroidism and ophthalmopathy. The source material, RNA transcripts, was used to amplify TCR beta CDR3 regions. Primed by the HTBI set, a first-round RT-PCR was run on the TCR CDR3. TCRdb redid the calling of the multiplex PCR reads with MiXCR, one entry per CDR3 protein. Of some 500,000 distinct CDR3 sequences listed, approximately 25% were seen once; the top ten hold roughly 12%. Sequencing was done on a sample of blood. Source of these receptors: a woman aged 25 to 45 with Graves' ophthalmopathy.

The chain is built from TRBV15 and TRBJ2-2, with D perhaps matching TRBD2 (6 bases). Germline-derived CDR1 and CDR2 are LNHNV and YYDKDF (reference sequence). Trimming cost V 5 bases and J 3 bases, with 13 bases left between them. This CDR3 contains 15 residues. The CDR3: CATSRGEEDTGELFF. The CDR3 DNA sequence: TGTGCCACCAGCCGAGGGGAGGAGGACACCGGGGAGCTGTTTTTT.

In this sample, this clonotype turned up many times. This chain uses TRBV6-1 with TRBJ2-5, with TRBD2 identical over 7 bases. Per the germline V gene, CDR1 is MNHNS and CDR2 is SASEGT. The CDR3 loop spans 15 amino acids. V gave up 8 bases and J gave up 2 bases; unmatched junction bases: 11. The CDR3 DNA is TGTGCCAGCGGTACCGGGGTAGCGGGTCAAGAGACCCAGTACTTC. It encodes CASGTGVAGQETQYF.

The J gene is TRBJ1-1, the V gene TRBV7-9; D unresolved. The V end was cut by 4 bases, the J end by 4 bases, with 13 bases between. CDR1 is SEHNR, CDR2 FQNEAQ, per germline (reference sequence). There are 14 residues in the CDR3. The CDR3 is CASSSSGRSTEAFF. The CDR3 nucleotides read TGTGCCAGCAGCTCGTCCGGGAGAAGCACTGAAGCTTTCTTT.

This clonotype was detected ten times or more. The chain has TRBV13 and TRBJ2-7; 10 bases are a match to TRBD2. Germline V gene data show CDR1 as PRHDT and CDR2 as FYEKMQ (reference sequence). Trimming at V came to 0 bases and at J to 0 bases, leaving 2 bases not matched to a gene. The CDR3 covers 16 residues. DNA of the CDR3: TGTGCCAGCAGCTTAGGGCTAGCGGGGGTCTCCTACGAGCAGTACTTC. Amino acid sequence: CASSLGLAGVSYEQYF.

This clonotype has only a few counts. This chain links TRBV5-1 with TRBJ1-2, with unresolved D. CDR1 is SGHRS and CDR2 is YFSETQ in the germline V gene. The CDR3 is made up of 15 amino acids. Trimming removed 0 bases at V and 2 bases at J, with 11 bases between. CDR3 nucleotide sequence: TGCGCCAGCAGCTTGGGTTTGGAAATGAACTATGGCTACACCTTC. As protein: CASSLGLEMNYGYTF.

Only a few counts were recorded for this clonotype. CDR3 in amino acids: CASSFSRTYEQYF. The DNA of the CDR3 is TGTGCCAGTAGTTTCAGCCGGACCTACGAGCAGTACTTC. The V call is TRBV19, the J call TRBJ2-7; D is unclear. The V and J ends lost 5 bases and 2 bases respectively, with 10 bases between them. Germline V gene sequence: CDR1 LNHDA, CDR2 SQIVND (reference sequence). The CDR3 is 13 amino acids.

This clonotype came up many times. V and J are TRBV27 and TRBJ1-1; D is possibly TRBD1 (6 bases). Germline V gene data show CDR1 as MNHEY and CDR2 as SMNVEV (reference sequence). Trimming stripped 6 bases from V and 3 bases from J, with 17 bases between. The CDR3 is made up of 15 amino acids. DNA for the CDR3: TGTGCCAGCAGAACCACACAGGGATGGTACACTGAAGCTTTCTTT. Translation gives CASRTTQGWYTEAFF.

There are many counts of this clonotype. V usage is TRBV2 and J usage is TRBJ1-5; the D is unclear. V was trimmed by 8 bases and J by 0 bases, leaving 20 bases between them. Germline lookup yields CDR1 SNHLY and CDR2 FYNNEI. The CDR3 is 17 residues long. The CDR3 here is CASSGTDLNYSNQPQHF. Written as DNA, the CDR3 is TGTGCCAGCTCGGGAACAGACCTAAACTATAGCAATCAGCCCCAGCATTTT.

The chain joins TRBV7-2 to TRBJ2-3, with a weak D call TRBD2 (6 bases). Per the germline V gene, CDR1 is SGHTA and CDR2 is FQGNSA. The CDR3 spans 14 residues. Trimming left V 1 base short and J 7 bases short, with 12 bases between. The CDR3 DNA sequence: TGTGCCAGCAGCTTAGGGGGGGTCCTGAATACGCAGTATTTT. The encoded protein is CASSLGGVLNTQYF.

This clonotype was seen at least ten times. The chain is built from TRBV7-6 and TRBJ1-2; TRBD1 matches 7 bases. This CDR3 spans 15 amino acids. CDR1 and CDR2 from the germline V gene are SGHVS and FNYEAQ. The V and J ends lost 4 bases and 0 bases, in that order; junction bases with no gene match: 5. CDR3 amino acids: CASSSRQGTNYGYTF. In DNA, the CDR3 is TGTGCCAGCAGCTCCCGACAGGGCACTAACTATGGCTACACCTTC.

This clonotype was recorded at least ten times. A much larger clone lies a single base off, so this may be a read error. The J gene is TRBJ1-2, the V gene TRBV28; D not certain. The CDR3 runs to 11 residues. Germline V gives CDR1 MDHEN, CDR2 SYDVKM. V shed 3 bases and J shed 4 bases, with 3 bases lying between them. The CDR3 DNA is TGTGCCAGCAGTTTTTTCTATGGCTACACCTTC. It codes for CASSFFYGYTF.

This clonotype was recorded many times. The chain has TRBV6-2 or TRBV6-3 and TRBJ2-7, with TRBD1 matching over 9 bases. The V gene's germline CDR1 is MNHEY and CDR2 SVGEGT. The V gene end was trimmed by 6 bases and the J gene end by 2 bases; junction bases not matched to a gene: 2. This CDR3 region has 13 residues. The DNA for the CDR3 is TGTGCCAGCAGGACAGGGGGAGCCTACGAGCAGTACTTC. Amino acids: CASRTGGAYEQYF.

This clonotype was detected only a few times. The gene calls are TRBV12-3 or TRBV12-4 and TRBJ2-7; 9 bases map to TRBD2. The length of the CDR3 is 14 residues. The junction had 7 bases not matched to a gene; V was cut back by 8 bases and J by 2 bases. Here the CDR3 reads CASSRPSGTYEQYF. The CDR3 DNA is TGTGCCAGCTCCCGCCCTAGCGGGACCTACGAGCAGTACTTC.

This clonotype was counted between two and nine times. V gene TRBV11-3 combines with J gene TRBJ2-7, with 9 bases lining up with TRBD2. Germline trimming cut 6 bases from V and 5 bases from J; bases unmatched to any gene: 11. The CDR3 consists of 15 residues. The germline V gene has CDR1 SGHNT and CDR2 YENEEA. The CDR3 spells CASRNSRLAENEQYF. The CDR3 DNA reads TGTGCCAGCAGAAACTCTCGACTAGCGGAAAACGAGCAGTACTTC.

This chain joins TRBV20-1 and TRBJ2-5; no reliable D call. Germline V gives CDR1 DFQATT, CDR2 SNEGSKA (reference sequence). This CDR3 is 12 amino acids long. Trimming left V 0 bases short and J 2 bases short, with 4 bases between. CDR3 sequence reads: CSARDRQETQYF. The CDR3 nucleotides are TGCAGTGCTAGAGACAGACAAGAGACCCAGTACTTC.

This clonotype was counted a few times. The CDR3 region is CASSSDAGSSYEQYF. The CDR3 coding sequence is TGCGCCAGCAGCAGCGATGCCGGCAGCTCCTACGAGCAGTACTTC. This chain connects TRBV5-1 to TRBJ2-7; D not resolved. Germline CDR1 and CDR2: SGHRS and YFSETQ. Trimming removed 4 bases from V and 0 bases from J, with 14 bases in between. This CDR3 is 15 amino acids long.

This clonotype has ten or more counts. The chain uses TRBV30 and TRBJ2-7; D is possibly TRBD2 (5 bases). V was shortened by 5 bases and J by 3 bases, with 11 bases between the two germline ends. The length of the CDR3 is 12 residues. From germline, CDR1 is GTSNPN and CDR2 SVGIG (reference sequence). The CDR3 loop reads CAWSPAGYEQYF. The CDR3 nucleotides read TGTGCCTGGTCCCCTGCGGGCTACGAGCAGTACTTC.

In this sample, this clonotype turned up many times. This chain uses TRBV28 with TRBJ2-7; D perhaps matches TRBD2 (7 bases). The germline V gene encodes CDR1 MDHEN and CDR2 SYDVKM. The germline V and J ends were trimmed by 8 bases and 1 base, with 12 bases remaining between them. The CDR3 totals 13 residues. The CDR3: CASGGGGSYEQYF. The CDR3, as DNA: TGTGCCAGCGGGGGCGGGGGATCCTACGAGCAGTACTTC.

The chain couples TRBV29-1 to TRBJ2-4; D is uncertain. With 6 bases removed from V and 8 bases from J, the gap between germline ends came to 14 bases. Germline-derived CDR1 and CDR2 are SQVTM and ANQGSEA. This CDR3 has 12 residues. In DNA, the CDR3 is TGCAGCGTGGCCTTTTTAGGAGACATTCAGTACTTC. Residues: CSVAFLGDIQYF.

CDR3 loop: CASSLRISRTGDYEQYF. CDR3 nucleotide sequence: TGTGCCAGCAGCCTCCGAATTAGTAGGACAGGGGATTACGAGCAGTACTTC. The chain joins TRBV11-2 to TRBJ2-7; 9 bases line up with TRBD1. The V gene end was trimmed by 5 bases and the J gene end by 4 bases; junction bases not matched to a gene: 15. This CDR3 has 17 amino acids. Germline CDR1 and CDR2: SGHAT and FQNNGV.

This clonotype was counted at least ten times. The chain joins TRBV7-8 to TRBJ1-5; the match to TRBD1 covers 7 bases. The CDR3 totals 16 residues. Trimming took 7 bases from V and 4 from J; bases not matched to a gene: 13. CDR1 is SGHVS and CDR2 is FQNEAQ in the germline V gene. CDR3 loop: CASNPVGTERNQPQHF. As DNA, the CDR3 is TGTGCCAGCAACCCCGTCGGGACAGAAAGGAATCAGCCCCAGCATTTT.

This CDR3 is CATQGHSPYEQYF. CDR3 bases: TGTGCCACCCAGGGCCATAGTCCCTACGAGCAGTACTTC. V usage is TRBV10-3 and J usage is TRBJ2-7, with D perhaps matching TRBD1 (5 bases). Germline V gives CDR1 ENHRY, CDR2 SYGVKD. This CDR3 has 13 residues. Trimming stripped 10 bases from V and 2 bases from J, with 15 bases between.

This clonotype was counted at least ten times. The CDR3 region is CSARRGYEQYF. DNA for the CDR3: TGCAGTGCTAGAAGGGGATACGAGCAGTACTTC. The chain carries TRBV20-1 and TRBJ2-7; tentatively, D is TRBD1 (5 bases). Trimming took 2 bases from V and 4 from J, leaving 6 bases between them. This CDR3 contains 11 residues. The V gene's germline CDR1 is DFQATT and CDR2 SNEGSKA (reference sequence).

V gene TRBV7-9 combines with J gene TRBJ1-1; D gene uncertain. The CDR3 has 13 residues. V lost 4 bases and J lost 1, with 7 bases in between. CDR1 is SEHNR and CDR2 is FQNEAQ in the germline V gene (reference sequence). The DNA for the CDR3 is TGTGCCAGCAGCTCGACATCGAACACTGAAGCTTTCTTT. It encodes CASSSTSNTEAFF.

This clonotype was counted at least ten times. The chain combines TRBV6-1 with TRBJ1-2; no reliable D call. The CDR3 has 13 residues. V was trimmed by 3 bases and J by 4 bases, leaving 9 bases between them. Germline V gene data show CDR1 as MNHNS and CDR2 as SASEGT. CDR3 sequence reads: CASSDGQVYGYTF. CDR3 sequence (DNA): TGTGCCAGCAGTGATGGTCAGGTCTATGGCTACACCTTC.

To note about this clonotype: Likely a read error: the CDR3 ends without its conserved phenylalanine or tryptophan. CDR3 loop: CASSFLRNTEAFY. DNA of the CDR3: TGTGCCAGCAGTTTTTTGAGGAACACTGAAGCTTTCTAT. The V and J genes are TRBV12-3 or TRBV12-4 and TRBJ1-1; no reliable D call. V lost 3 bases to trimming and J lost 1 base, with 6 bases between them. This CDR3 spans 13 amino acids.

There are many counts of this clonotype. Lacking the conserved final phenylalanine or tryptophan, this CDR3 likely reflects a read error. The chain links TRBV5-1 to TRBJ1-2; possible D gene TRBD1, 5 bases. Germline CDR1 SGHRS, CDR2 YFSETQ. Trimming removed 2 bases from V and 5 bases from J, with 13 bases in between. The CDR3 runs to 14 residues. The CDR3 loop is CASSLRDEGYGYTL. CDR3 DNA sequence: TGCGCCAGCAGCTTACGGGACGAGGGGTATGGCTACACCCTC.

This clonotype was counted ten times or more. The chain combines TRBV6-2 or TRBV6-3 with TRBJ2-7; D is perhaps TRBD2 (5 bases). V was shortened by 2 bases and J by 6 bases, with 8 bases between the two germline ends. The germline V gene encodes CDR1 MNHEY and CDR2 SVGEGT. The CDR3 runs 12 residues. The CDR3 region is CASSYRGFEQYF. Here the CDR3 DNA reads TGTGCCAGCAGTTACAGAGGGTTCGAGCAGTACTTC.

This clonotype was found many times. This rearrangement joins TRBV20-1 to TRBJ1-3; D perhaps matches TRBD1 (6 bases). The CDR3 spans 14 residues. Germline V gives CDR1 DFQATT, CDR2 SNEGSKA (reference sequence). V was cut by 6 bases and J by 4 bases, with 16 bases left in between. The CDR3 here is CSADAGDSGNTIYF. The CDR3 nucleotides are TGCAGTGCCGACGCAGGGGATTCCGGAAACACCATATATTTT.

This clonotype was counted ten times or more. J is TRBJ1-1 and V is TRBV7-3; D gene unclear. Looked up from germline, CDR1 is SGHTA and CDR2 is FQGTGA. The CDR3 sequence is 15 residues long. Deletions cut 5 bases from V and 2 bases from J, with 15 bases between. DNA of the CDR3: TGTGCCAGCAGCCTCGACCGAGCGGTAAACACTGAAGCTTTCTTT. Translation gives CASSLDRAVNTEAFF.

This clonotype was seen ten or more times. This CDR3 reads CASSLPLALGRQETQYF. Written as DNA, the CDR3 is TGTGCCAGCAGTTTACCCCTCGCTTTGGGCCGGCAAGAGACCCAGTACTTC. The gene calls are TRBV28 and TRBJ2-5, with unresolved D. V lost 2 bases and J 2 bases, leaving 18 bases between the germline ends. The length of the CDR3 is 17 residues. Germline V gives CDR1 MDHEN, CDR2 SYDVKM.